Listed below are T cell receptor beta chains from one sample, sequenced in a study of cytomegalovirus exposure and HLA in healthy donors. Produced via immunoSEQ multiplex PCR; TCRdb's table is partial and in-frame only. The table records around 96,000 clones, 55% to 75% of them present only once. Sequencing was performed on PBMCs. These receptors all come from a man aged 55 to 69 in good health and CMV-seronegative. Both conserved end residues are trimmed from each CDR3. Each record gives: V gene, CDR3 protein.

TRBV10-3 AIRETATNEKLF
TRBV10-1 ASGDGFGTLH
TRBV10-3 AISDSNGANYGYT
TRBV2 ASSNRGGYGYT
TRBV5-1 ASSSRGLGKNIQY
TRBV4-2 ASSQELNRGLDQF
TRBV5-4 ASRLGYSADTQY
TRBV30 AWGGTTRGDTQY
TRBV19 ASSIGPGQGYSNYGYT
TRBV2 ASRRLAGNNEQF
TRBV6-6 ASSRTGWTDTQY
TRBV5-1 ASSLAIGVGNTEAF
TRBV5-1 ASSLTGQGNQPQH
TRBV11-3 ASSKTGGSTDTQY
TRBV29-1 SVGAFVTGTSGELF